The clone carrying this T cell receptor beta chain came up many times. The data belong to a study of regulatory T cells in long-lasting Graves disease. On the study more broadly: The study enrolled newly diagnosed Graves' patients on antithyroid drugs under 3 months.

Time point noted: newly diagnosed GD, antithyroid drugs for less than 3 months. The authors made the TCR library using RNA they extracted from PBMCs. TCR beta libraries were built with iRepertoire HTBI primers and Arm-PCR of CDR3 regions. Each CDR3 protein is one row after TCRdb ran MiXCR on the multiplex PCR reads. The sample has some 450,000 distinct CDR3 sequences, approximately 16% seen once. With 0 bases removed from V and 14 bases from J, the gap between germline ends came to 12 bases. This CDR3 region has 12 residues. Looked up from germline, CDR1 is KGHSH and CDR2 is LQKENI. The same data also contributed to another study, on T cells in Graves' hyperthyroidism and ophthalmopathy. That paper adds: Diagnoses were made from clinical symptoms, serum measures (thyroxine and TRAb), thyroid ultrasound and orbital computed tomography. HTBI primers were the set used in a first-round RT-PCR of the TCR CDR3.

This sequence originates from a woman aged 30 to 39 with Graves disease. Sequenced material: peripheral blood mononuclear cells (PBMCs), taken at new diagnosis, from a patient treated with antithyroid drugs. The rearrangement uses TRBV18 and TRBJ2-3; no clear D gene. The CDR3 nucleotides are TGTGCCAGCTCACCACCGGAGTCACGGCCGTATTTT. Translating gives CASSPPESRPYF.